This T cell receptor beta chain was found in a study of blood T cell repertoires in COVID-19. Study summary: Acute and convalescent COVID-19 specimens originated in the United States, Italy and Spain. Nucleic acid was either cDNA or gDNA, and it came from T cells, B-cell-depleted T cells, or PBMCs.

The authors' processing: Reference gene primer amplification in the assay estimated nucleated cell counts. Profiling relied on immunoSEQ multiplex PCR, and the TCRdb table lists in-frame clones only, not all of them. V, J and clone size derive from that table, while D and trimming were established from the DNA sequence. The profile shows about 160,000 clones, over 70% of them singletons. CDR1 is KGHDR and CDR2 is SFDVKD in the germline V gene. CDR3 length: 14 residues. Trimming took 4 bases from V and 1 from J; bases not matched to a gene: 2. The sample comprised peripheral blood. The sequence derives from a woman in her sixties or seventies with acute or convalescent COVID-19. The rearrangement uses TRBV24-1 and TRBJ2-7; 8 bases are shared with TRBD1. The CDR3 region has the DNA TGTGCCACCAGTGAAAGGGACAGGTCCTACGAGCAGTACTTC. This sequence encodes CATSERDRSYEQYF.